The 10 T cell receptor beta chains listed next were all sequenced from one sample in a study of tumor-infiltrating lymphocytes in primary liver carcinoma. TCR beta cDNA was made from 450 to 500 ng total RNA with a constant-region primer. Researchers made the TCR beta libraries by running three nested multiplex PCR rounds with slightly modified ARM-PCR. TRBV1-TRBV30 forward primers paired with a C-beta reverse primer were used in the first two PCR rounds, which ran about 11 cycles each. TCRdb itself ran the multiplex PCR reads through MiXCR, one entry per CDR3 protein. The table records fewer than 350,000 distinct CDR3 sequences, 65% of them present only once. They got blood RNA out of unsorted whole blood and also pulled out germline DNA. The sequenced sample was peripheral blood. All receptors come from a man aged 40-55 years with primary liver carcinoma and hepatitis B virus infection.

Regarding this clonotype: A single base separates this from a much larger clone, so it may be a read error. This chain joins TRBV6-2 or TRBV6-3 and TRBJ2-2; 9 bases are a match to TRBD2. This CDR3 has 15 amino acids. V shed 6 bases, J shed 6 bases, and the junction held 8 bases outside the gene matches. Germline CDR1 MNHEY, CDR2 SVGEGT. The CDR3 DNA follows: TGTGCCAGCAGCCTAGGGACTAGCCACTCCGGGGAGCTGTTTTTT. Translating gives CASSLGTSHSGELFF.

About this clonotype: One end of the junction is discordant with germline, which a read error may explain. The chain's CDR3 is CASSLEGINIQYF. CDR3 DNA: TGTGCCAGTAGCTTAGAGGGGATAAACATTCAGTACTTC. The chain has TRBV11-1 and TRBJ2-4; perhaps D is TRBD1 or TRBD2 (5 bases each). The germline V gene encodes CDR1 SGHAT and CDR2 FQDESV (reference sequence). CDR3 length: 13 amino acids.

A note on this clonotype: This clone may be a read error of a much larger clone one base away. The chain employs TRBV5-6 and TRBJ2-1, with 11 bases identical to TRBD2. Germline V gene sequence: CDR1 SGHDT, CDR2 YYEEEE. The length of the CDR3 is 15 residues. This chain's CDR3 is CASSISGRAYNGQFF. CDR3 bases: TGTGCCAGCAGCATTAGCGGGAGGGCCTACAATGGGCAGTTCTTC.

The V gene is TRBV12-5, the J gene TRBJ2-3; perhaps D is TRBD1 or TRBD2 (5 bases each). Germline values: CDR1 LGHNT, CDR2 FRNRAP. V was trimmed by 8 bases and J by 8 bases, leaving 14 bases between them. The CDR3 runs to 12 residues. The CDR3 loop is CASSGDPGTQYF. The CDR3 DNA sequence: TGTGCTAGTTCCGGGGACCCCGGTACGCAGTATTTT.

This clonotype has only a few counts. A much larger clone lies a single base off, so this may be a read error. The genes are TRBV6-1 and TRBJ2-2; D gene ambiguous. Trimming left V 5 bases short and J 3 bases short, with 7 bases between. CDR3 length: 13 residues. Germline CDR1 and CDR2: MNHNS and SASEGT. CDR3 loop: CASSTPDTGELFF. CDR3 nucleotide sequence: TGTGCCAGCAGTACCCCGGACACCGGGGAGCTGTTTTTT.

Notes on this clonotype: The junction departs from the called germline gene at one end, perhaps through a read error. This sequence joins TRBV4-3 and TRBJ1-3; tentative D call: TRBD1 (5 bases). This CDR3 is 15 amino acids long. Germline V gene sequence: CDR1 LGHNA, CDR2 YSLEER. The DNA of the CDR3 is TGCGCCAGCAGCCAAGATCAGGGACTGGGAAGCACCATATATTTT. Its translation is CASSQDQGLGSTIYF.

CDR3 loop: CASSPGQANQPQHF. As DNA, the CDR3 is TGCGCCAGCAGCCCGGGACAGGCTAATCAGCCCCAGCATTTT. The chain uses TRBV5-1 and TRBJ1-5; 8 nucleotides line up with TRBD1. The ends lost 4 bases at V and 4 bases at J; junction bases unmatched: 4. Germline assignment: CDR1 SGHRS and CDR2 YFSETQ. This CDR3 comprises 14 residues.

For this clonotype: This is likely a read error, given that the CDR3 carries no conserved phenylalanine or tryptophan at its end. The chain uses TRBV11-2 and TRBJ2-5; 8 bases line up with TRBD2. V lost 3 bases to trimming and J lost 2 bases; unmatched junction nucleotides: 2. The CDR3 spans 14 residues. The germline CDR1 and CDR2 sequences are SGHAT and FQNNGV. The CDR3 nucleotides read TGTGCCAGCAGCTTCAGCGGGGGACAAGAGACCCAGTACCTT. As protein: CASSFSGGQETQYL.

Regarding this clonotype: A much more abundant neighbour one base away suggests this may be a read error. The chain is built from TRBV5-6 and TRBJ1-1, with a weak D call TRBD1 (5 bases). V was shortened by 1 base and J by 9 bases, with 10 bases between the two germline ends. The length of the CDR3 is 12 residues. CDR1 SGHDT and CDR2 YYEEEE come from the germline V gene. CDR3 DNA sequence: TGTGCCAGCAGCTTGTGGGGGACTAAAGCTTTCTTT. Encoded protein: CASSLWGTKAFF. Drawing the rest from reference TRBV5-6 and TRBJ1-1, the complete variable domain is DAGVTQSPTHLIKTRGQQVTLRCSPKSGHDTVSWYQQALGQGPQFIFQYYEEEERQRGNFPDRFSGHQFPNYSSELNVNALLLGDSALYLCASSLWGTKAFFGQGTRLTVV.

Only a few counts were recorded for this clonotype. The J gene is TRBJ2-2, the V gene TRBV11-2, with D perhaps matching TRBD2 (6 bases). Germline V gene data show CDR1 as SGHAT and CDR2 as FQNNGV. CDR3 length: 15 amino acids. V was clipped by 3 bases and J by 0 bases, with 8 bases between them. The CDR3 DNA reads as TGTGCCAGCAGCTTTGCGGGATCGAACACCGGGGAGCTGTTTTTT. Protein product: CASSFAGSNTGELFF.